The sequence of this T cell receptor (beta chain) was determined in a study of vaccination and CD4 T cells after COVID-19. Overall study: Overlapping peptides covering the spike proteins of SARS-CoV-2, HCoV-NL63, HCoV-OC43 and HCoV-229E were added to stimulate cells. Points from the study as a whole: Reactive clone data from convalescent patients indicated a median of about 86% appearing only post-vaccination.

Treatment in this sample: roughly 11-day PBMC culture with coronavirus spike peptide pools or control peptides (ViraFEST assay). This CDR3 contains 14 residues. Trimming removed 6 bases from V and 3 bases from J, with 11 bases in between. Germline V lookup: CDR1 SNHLY, CDR2 FYNNEI. This clonotype was detected once. Its specificity is unknown. The Oncomine TCR Beta short-read assay sequenced DNA from cultured CD4+ T cells. One entry per CDR3 protein, called by TCRdb with MiXCR from the PCR reads. Counted here are 20,000 to 25,000 distinct CDR3 sequences, almost 50% occurring once; the ten biggest clones make up approximately 9%.

The chain carries TRBV2 and TRBJ1-4; the D gene is possibly TRBD1 (6 bases). The clonotype comes from a human donor who had recovered from COVID-19. The sequenced sample was CD4+ T cells from blood, cultured in vitro. CDR3 region: CASRVDSSNEKLFF. The CDR3 DNA sequence: TGTGCCAGCAGGGTGGACAGCTCTAATGAAAAACTGTTTTTT.